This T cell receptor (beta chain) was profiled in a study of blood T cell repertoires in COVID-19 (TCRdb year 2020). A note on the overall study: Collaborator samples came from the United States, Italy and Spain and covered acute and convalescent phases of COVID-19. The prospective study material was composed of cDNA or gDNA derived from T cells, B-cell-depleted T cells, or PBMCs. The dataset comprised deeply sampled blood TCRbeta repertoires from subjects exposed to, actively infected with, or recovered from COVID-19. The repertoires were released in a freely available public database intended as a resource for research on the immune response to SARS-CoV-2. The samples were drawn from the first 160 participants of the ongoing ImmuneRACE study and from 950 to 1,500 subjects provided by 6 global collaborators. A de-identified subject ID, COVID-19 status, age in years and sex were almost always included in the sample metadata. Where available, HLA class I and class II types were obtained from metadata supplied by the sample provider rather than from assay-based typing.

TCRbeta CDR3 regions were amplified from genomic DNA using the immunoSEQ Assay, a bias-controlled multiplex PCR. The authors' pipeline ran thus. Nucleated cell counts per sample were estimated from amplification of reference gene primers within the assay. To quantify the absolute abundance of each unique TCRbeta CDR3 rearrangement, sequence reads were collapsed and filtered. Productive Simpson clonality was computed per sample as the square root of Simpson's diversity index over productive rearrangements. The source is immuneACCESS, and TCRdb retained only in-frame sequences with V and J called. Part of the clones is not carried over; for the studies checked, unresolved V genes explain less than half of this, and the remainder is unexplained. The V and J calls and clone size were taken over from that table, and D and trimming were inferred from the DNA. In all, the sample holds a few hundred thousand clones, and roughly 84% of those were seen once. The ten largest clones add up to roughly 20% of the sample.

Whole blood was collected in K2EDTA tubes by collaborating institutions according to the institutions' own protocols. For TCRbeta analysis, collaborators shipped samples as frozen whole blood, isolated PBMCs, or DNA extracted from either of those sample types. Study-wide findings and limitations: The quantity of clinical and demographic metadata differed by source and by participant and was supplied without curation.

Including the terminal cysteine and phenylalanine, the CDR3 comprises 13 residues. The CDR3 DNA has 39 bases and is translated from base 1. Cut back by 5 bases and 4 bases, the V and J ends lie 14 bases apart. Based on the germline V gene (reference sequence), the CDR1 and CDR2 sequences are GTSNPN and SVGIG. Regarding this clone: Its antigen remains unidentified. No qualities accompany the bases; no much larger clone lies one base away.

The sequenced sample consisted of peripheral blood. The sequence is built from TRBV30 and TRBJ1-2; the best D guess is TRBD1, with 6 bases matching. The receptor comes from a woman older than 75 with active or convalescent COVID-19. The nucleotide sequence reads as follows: TGTGCCTGGGGTAAAAAAGGGGGCTATGGCTACACCTTC. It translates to CAWGKKGGYGYTF.